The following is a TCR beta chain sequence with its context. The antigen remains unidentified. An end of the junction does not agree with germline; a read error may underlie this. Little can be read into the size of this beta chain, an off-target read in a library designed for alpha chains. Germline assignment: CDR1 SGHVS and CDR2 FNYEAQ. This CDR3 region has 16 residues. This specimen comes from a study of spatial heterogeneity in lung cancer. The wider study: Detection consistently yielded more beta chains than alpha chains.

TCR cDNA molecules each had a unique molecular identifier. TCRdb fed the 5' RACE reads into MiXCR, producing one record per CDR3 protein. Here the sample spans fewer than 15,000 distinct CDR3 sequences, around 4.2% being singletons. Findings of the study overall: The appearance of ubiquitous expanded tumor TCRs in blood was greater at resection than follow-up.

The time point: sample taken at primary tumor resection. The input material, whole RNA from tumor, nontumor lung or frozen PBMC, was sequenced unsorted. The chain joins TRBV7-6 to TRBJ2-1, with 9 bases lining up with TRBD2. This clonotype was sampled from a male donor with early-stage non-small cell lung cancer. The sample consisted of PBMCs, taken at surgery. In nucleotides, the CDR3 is TGTACCAGCAGCTTGACGGGGCTAGCGGGGTACAATGAGCAGTTCTTC. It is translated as CTSSLTGLAGYNEQFF.